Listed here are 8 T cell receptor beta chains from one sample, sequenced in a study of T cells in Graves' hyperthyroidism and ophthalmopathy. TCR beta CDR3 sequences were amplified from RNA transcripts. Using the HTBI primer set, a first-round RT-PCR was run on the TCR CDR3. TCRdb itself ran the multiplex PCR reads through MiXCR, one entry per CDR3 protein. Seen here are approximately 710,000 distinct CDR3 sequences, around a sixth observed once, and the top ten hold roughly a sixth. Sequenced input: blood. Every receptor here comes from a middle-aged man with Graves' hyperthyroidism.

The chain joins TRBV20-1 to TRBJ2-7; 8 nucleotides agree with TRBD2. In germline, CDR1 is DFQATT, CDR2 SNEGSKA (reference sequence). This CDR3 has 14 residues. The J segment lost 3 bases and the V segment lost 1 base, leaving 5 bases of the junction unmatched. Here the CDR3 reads CSARAERESYEQYF. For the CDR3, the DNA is TGCAGTGCTAGAGCTGAGCGGGAGAGCTACGAGCAGTACTTC.

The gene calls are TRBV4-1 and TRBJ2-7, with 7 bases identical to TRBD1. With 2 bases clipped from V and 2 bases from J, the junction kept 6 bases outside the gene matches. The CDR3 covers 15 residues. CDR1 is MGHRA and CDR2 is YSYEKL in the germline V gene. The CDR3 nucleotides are TGCGCCAGCAGCCAACCGACAGGGTCTCCCTACGAGCAGTACTTC. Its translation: CASSQPTGSPYEQYF.

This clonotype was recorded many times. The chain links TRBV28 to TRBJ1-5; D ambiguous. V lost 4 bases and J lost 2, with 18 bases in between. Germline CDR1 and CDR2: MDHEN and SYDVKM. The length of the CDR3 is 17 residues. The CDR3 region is CASSSALVPTGNQPQHF. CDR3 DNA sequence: TGTGCCAGCAGTTCCGCCTTAGTCCCGACGGGCAATCAGCCCCAGCATTTT.

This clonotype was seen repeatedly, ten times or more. Here the CDR3 reads CASSEGTSGRDTQYF. The CDR3 DNA follows: TGCGCCAGCAGTGAGGGGACTAGCGGGAGAGATACGCAGTATTTT. The chain is built from TRBV10-2 and TRBJ2-3; TRBD2 matches 14 bases. The length of the CDR3 is 15 residues. V lost 2 bases to trimming and J lost 5 bases; unmatched junction nucleotides: 0. CDR1 and CDR2 from the germline V gene are WSHSY and SAAADI.

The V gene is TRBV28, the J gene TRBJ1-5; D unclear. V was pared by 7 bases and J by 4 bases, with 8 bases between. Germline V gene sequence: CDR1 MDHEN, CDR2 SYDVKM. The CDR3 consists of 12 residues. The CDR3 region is CASNGGNQPQHF. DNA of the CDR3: TGTGCCAGCAACGGTGGAAATCAGCCCCAGCATTTT.

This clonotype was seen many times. Here the CDR3 DNA reads TGTGCCAGCAGCTTACAGGCATTCTACGAGCAGTACTTC. This encodes CASSLQAFYEQYF. The gene calls are TRBV7-2 and TRBJ2-7; D call uncertain. The ends were cut back, 2 bases at V and 3 bases at J, with 8 bases in the middle. This CDR3 is built from 13 residues. Germline V gene lookup returns CDR1 SGHTA and CDR2 FQGNSA.

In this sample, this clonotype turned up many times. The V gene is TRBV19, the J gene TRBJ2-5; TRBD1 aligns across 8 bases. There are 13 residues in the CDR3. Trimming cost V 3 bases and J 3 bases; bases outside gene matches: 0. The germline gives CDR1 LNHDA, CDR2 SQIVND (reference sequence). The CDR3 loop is CASSMGQEETQYF. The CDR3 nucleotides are TGTGCCAGTAGTATGGGACAGGAAGAGACCCAGTACTTC. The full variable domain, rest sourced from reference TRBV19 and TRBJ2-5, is DGGITQSPKYLFRKEGQNVTLSCEQNLNHDAMYWYRQDPGQGLRLIYYSQIVNDFQKGDIAEGYSVSREKKESFPLTVTSAQKNPTAFYLCASSMGQEETQYFGPGTRLLVL.

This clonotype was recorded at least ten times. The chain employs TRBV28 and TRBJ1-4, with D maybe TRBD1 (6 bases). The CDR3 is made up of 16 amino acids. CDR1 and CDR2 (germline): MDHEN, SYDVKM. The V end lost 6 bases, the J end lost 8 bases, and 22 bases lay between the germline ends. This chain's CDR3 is CASSPMRGGLSEKLFF. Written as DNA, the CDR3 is TGTGCCAGCAGCCCAATGAGGGGGGGTCTAAGCGAAAAACTGTTTTTT.